The T cell receptor beta chain under discussion was sequenced for a study of T cell repertoires in cytomegalovirus infection. As regards this clonotype: Its antigen is currently unknown.

CDR1 is DFQATT and CDR2 is SNEGSKA in the germline V gene (reference sequence). The CDR3 loop spans 16 amino acids. The V and J ends lost 4 bases and 0 bases respectively, with 16 bases between them. In TCRdb, the reads were re-called with MiXCR into one record per CDR3 protein. The sample comprises about 470,000 distinct CDR3 sequences, 42% of which are singletons, and about 39% rests with the top ten. The sample here was cultured PBMCs, taken from culture after CMV antigen stimulation. The chain links TRBV20-1 to TRBJ1-5; no clear D gene. This receptor was taken from a human donor in good health (CMV status not recorded). Some clones in this sample may be carry-over from other donors' samples. The CDR3, as DNA: TGCAGTGCTATAATGGGGAGGGCTCTTAGCAATCAGCCCCAGCATTTT. Protein sequence: CSAIMGRALSNQPQHF.